This T cell receptor beta chain derives from a study of T cell responses to AZD1222 COVID-19 vaccine (dated by TCRdb to about 2021). In terms of the full investigation: TCR sequencing was performed for some 250 trial participants, of whom 200 to 210 were given two doses of AZD1222 and some 26 were given two doses of MenACWY control vaccine. Enrollment into the trials was organized by age into subgroups of 18-55, 56-69 and 70-plus years, and those subgroups contained roughly 150, 30 and 60 TCR-sequenced participants, respectively.

A note on this clone: Its antigen is currently not known. Nothing much larger sits one base from this clone, and base qualities are not available.

In light of the paper, this sample's time point label describes: baseline before first vaccination. The sample's treatment or condition label is to be understood as: meningococcal conjugate vaccine given as trial control. Vaccinee samples were obtained from the UK trials COV001 and COV002, which included a single-blind randomized controlled phase 2/3 trial of AZD1222 (ChAdOx1 nCoV-19) in healthy adults. Trial participant PBMC samples were collected at day 0 and day 28 after the second dose for TCRbeta chain sequencing. Including the terminal cysteine and phenylalanine, the CDR3 comprises 14 residues. The sequence is cut down to CDR3 DNA, 42 bases in frame from base 1. CDR1 is given as LGHDT and CDR2 as YNNKEL, both from the germline V gene (reference sequence). V has 4 bases trimmed and J has 2 bases trimmed; junction bases matching no gene number 3. What the work shows at the level of the full study, not this receptor alone: Conclusions about previously exposed vaccinees are limited, since just 6 or 7 AZD1222 recipients were seropositive for SARS-CoV-2 at baseline. Vaccine-associated CD4 TCRs spanned the whole spike protein, with dominant responses in regions 160-218 and 743-854. In the small 56-69-year group, the increase in depth fell short of significance, most likely because of low power. Epitopes outside the regions mutated in the B.1.351 and B.1.1.7 variants were reportedly recognized by nearly half of the unique spike-specific TCRs. Because no day 14 peak-response samples were available, repertoires were characterized only after the peak T cell response. Most participants were white British and females outnumbered males, and the authors suggested that clonal diversity may have been underestimated. Spike-specific TCR breadth and depth rose significantly after two AZD1222 doses compared with day 0 and with MenACWY recipients.

The CDR3 regions of human TCRbeta chains were analyzed by immunosequencing. For the original study's pipeline: Repertoire TCRs were matched against a reference library of SARS-CoV-2-specific TCRs generated with the MIRA antigen-specificity platform. Breadth was defined as the fraction of unique TCRs that were SARS-CoV-2-associated, and depth was defined as the fraction of total T cells that were SARS-CoV-2-associated. Using the MIRA data, every spike-specific TCR was mapped to the spike region that the TCR reacted to and assigned to either a CD4 or a CD8 class. Log10-transformed breadth and depth values were compared by one-way ANOVA with Sidak's multiple comparisons tests. TCRdb holds this immuneACCESS table with in-frame rearrangements only. Some clones are missing; in checked studies, unresolved V genes explain under half, and the rest has no known cause. The V and J calls and clone size were taken over from that table, and D and trimming were inferred from the DNA. The sample has about 110,000 clones on record, roughly 88% of them singletons. Of the sample, roughly 13% is held by the ten largest clones.

The chain couples TRBV3-1 (or the pseudogene TRBV3-2) to TRBJ2-7; 9 central bases correspond to TRBD1. This TCR derives from an adult in good health. The starting material was peripheral blood, obtained on day 0 of MenACWY control vaccination. The nucleotides are TGTGCCAGCAGCCCCCGGACAGGGGCCTACGAGCAGTACTTC. Translated, this gives CASSPRTGAYEQYF.